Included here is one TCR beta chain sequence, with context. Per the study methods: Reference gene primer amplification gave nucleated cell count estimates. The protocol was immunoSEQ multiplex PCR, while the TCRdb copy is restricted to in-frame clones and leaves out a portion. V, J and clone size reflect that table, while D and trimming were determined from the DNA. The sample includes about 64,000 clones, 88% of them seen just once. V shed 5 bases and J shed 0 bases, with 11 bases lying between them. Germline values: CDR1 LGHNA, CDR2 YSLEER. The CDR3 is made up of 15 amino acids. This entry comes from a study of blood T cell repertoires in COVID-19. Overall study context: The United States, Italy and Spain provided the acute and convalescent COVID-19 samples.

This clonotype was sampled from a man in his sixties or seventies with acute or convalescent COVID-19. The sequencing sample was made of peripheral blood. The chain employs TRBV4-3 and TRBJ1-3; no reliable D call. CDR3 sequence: CASSGVASSGNTIYF. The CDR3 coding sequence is TGCGCCAGCAGCGGAGTCGCCTCCTCTGGAAACACCATATATTTT.